This is a list of T cell receptor beta chains from one sample in a study of a mutant IDH1 vaccine in newly diagnosed glioma. Here immunoSEQ multiplex PCR was the method, and the copy in TCRdb shows in-frame clones only, minus some. In the table there are 45,000 to 55,000 clones, 86% of which are singletons. The sequencing here drew on PBMCs, taken from a glioma patient treated with radiotherapy, temozolomide or both. The receptor source for this set is a man aged 35-49 years with glioma. The CDR3 runs from the conserved cysteine through the conserved F or W. A D gene is named only where the DNA matches it firmly. For some rows the clone size is stated as once, few or many, or as a class when expanded; others skip it.

J	size	V	D	CDR3	DNA
TRBJ2-1	NA	TRBV5-1	TRBD2	CASIPGLAGSNGYNEQFF	TGCGCCAGCATCCCGGGACTAGCGGGGTCAAACGGCTACAATGAGCAGTTCTTC
TRBJ2-7	NA	TRBV9	TRBD1	CASSFAGTGGDEQYF	TGTGCCAGCAGCTTCGCCGGGACAGGGGGCGACGAGCAGTACTTC
TRBJ1-4	NA	TRBV25-1	NA	CASSPWTGNEKLFF	TGTGCCAGCAGTCCCTGGACGGGCAATGAAAAACTGTTTTTT
TRBJ1-2	NA	TRBV5-1	NA	CASSPRETDHYGYTF	TGCGCCAGCAGCCCGCGAGAGACAGACCACTATGGCTACACCTTC
TRBJ1-4	NA	TRBV7-9	NA	CASRKTTVLGEKLFF	TGTGCCAGCAGGAAGACGACAGTGCTAGGGGAAAAACTGTTTTTT
TRBJ2-7	NA	TRBV6-1	NA	CASRQSVGRGYEQYF	TGTGCCAGCAGGCAGTCGGTTGGCAGGGGCTACGAGCAGTACTTC
TRBJ1-2	NA	TRBV4-2	TRBD1	CASSQAIQGQRIINGYTF	TGTGCCAGCAGCCAAGCTATACAGGGGCAACGAATAATCAATGGCTACACCTTC
TRBJ2-2	NA	TRBV7-2	NA	CASSELSLAAGELFF	TGTGCCAGCAGCGAACTATCCCTAGCCGCCGGGGAGCTGTTTTTT
TRBJ2-1	NA	TRBV5-4	NA	CASSSHGSEQFF	TGTGCCAGCAGCTCGCACGGGAGTGAGCAGTTCTTC
TRBJ1-2	NA	TRBV5-6	NA	CASSLVFGGRGYGYTF	TGTGCCAGCAGCTTGGTTTTCGGGGGCCGGGGGTATGGCTACACCTTC
TRBJ1-2	once	TRBV7-3	TRBD1	CASSPTGTGYGYTF	TGTGCCAGCAGCCCGACAGGGACAGGCTATGGCTACACCTTC
TRBJ1-5	NA	TRBV18	NA	CASSLQTRGQPQHF	TGTGCCAGCTCACTCCAGACCCGTGGCCAGCCCCAGCATTTT
TRBJ2-1	NA	TRBV4-1	TRBD2	CASSQDLGGAKYNEQFF	TGCGCCAGCAGCCAAGATCTCGGGGGGGCGAAATACAATGAGCAGTTCTTC
TRBJ2-7	NA	TRBV7-3	NA	CASSESGGGRLEQYF	TGTGCCAGCAGCGAAAGCGGTGGGGGGCGCCTCGAGCAGTACTTC
TRBJ2-7	NA	TRBV7-9	NA	CASSLRMGSSYEQYF	TGTGCCAGCAGCTTAAGGATGGGGAGCTCCTACGAGCAGTACTTC
TRBJ2-7	NA	TRBV9	TRBD2	CASSVGDGLAASYEQYF	TGTGCCAGCAGCGTAGGGGACGGACTAGCGGCCTCCTACGAGCAGTACTTC
TRBJ2-1	NA	TRBV5-6	NA	CASTRGGYEQFF	TGTGCCAGCACCCGAGGGGGGTACGAGCAGTTCTTC
TRBJ2-5	NA	TRBV18	NA	CASIQQRQETQYF	TGTGCCAGCATTCAACAGCGTCAAGAGACCCAGTACTTC
TRBJ2-7	once	TRBV6-1	NA	CASSAWKGQSYEQYF	TGTGCCAGCAGTGCCTGGAAAGGACAGAGCTACGAGCAGTACTTC
TRBJ1-1	NA	TRBV28	NA	CASSPPGQGAAEAFF	TGTGCCAGCAGTCCCCCGGGTCAGGGTGCCGCTGAAGCTTTCTTT
TRBJ1-1	once	TRBV11-2	TRBD1	CASSRQGYTEAFF	TGTGCCAGCAGCAGACAGGGCTACACTGAAGCTTTCTTT
TRBJ2-3	NA	TRBV2	NA	CASRDNTDTQYF	TGTGCCAGCAGGGACAATACAGATACGCAGTATTTT
TRBJ2-2	NA	TRBV6-5	NA	CASSYFDRLNTGELFF	TGTGCCAGCAGTTACTTCGACAGGCTGAACACCGGGGAGCTGTTTTTT
TRBJ2-5	once	TRBV18	TRBD2	CASSRSGRLETQYF	TGTGCCAGCTCACGTAGCGGGAGGTTAGAGACCCAGTACTTC
TRBJ1-5	NA	TRBV4-1	NA	CASSQVHTGNQPQHF	TGCGCCAGCAGCCAAGTTCATACGGGGAATCAGCCCCAGCATTTT
TRBJ1-5	NA	TRBV5-6	TRBD1	CASSSKQGARSNQLQHF	TGTGCCAGCAGCTCTAAACAGGGGGCGCGTAGCAATCAGCTCCAGCATTTT
TRBJ2-7	once	TRBV7-2	TRBD2	CASSLAGGREQYF	TGTGCCAGCAGCTTAGCGGGAGGGAGGGAGCAGTACTTC
TRBJ2-5	NA	TRBV2	NA	CASRDRDTWYQETQYF	TGTGCCAGCAGGGACCGGGACACTTGGTACCAAGAGACCCAGTACTTC
TRBJ2-7	NA	TRBV10-3	TRBD2	CAISDMGLELPEQYF	TGTGCCATCAGTGATATGGGACTAGAGCTCCCCGAGCAGTACTTC
TRBJ2-1	NA	TRBV6-4	TRBD2	CASSLLAGGSYNEQFF	TGTGCCAGCAGCTTACTAGCGGGAGGGTCCTACAATGAGCAGTTCTTC
TRBJ2-5	NA	TRBV5-8	NA	CASSPDSHQETQYF	TGTGCCAGCAGCCCTGACAGCCACCAAGAGACCCAGTACTTC
TRBJ2-2	NA	TRBV18	NA	CASSLAGELFF	TGTGCCAGCTCACTCGCGGGGGAGCTGTTTTTT
TRBJ2-5	NA	TRBV27	TRBD2	CASSPLAGGGTQYF	TGTGCCAGCAGCCCCTTGGCGGGAGGCGGGACCCAGTACTTC
TRBJ2-3	NA	TRBV10-3	TRBD2	CAIRGSPGLAGRYLTDTQYF	TGTGCCATCAGAGGCAGCCCTGGACTAGCGGGACGATACCTCACAGATACGCAGTATTTT
TRBJ2-7	NA	TRBV5-4	NA	CASSPRHLREQYF	TGTGCCAGCAGCCCCCGACATTTACGTGAGCAGTACTTC
TRBJ2-3	NA	TRBV5-6	NA	CASSPGGRVRGTQYF	TGTGCCAGCAGCCCCGGGGGTAGGGTGAGGGGTACGCAGTATTTT
TRBJ1-3	once	TRBV9	NA	CASSVVPEGNTIYF	TGTGCCAGCAGCGTAGTTCCCGAGGGGAACACCATATATTTT
TRBJ1-5	NA	TRBV27	NA	CASSYYGGDQPQHF	TGTGCCAGCAGTTATTATGGGGGCGACCAGCCCCAGCATTTT
TRBJ2-7	NA	TRBV5-4	NA	CASNQQGRAYEQYF	TGTGCCAGCAATCAACAGGGTAGGGCCTACGAGCAGTACTTC
TRBJ2-1	NA	TRBV10-1	TRBD2	CASSESQREVLGNEQFF	TGCGCCAGCAGTGAGTCGCAACGGGAGGTGCTCGGCAATGAGCAGTTCTTC
TRBJ1-1	NA	TRBV6-5	NA	CASSYSNGARGAFF	TGTGCCAGCAGTTACTCAAATGGCGCCCGCGGAGCTTTCTTT
TRBJ2-6	NA	TRBV5-1	TRBD1	CASSPRGPGANVLTF	TGCGCCAGCAGCCCCAGGGGGCCTGGGGCCAACGTCCTGACTTTC
TRBJ1-2	NA	TRBV29-1	NA	CSVVQAQRGYTF	TGCAGCGTCGTCCAGGCCCAAAGGGGCTACACCTTC
TRBJ2-1	NA	TRBV7-3	NA	CASSLSWSSYNEQFF	TGTGCCAGCAGCTTGAGCTGGTCTTCCTACAATGAGCAGTTCTTC
TRBJ2-5	NA	TRBV7-2	TRBD2	CASSNLGLAGVEGETQYF	TGTGCCAGCAGCAATCTGGGACTAGCGGGAGTAGAAGGAGAGACCCAGTACTTC
TRBJ1-1	once	TRBV27	NA	CASSLAQDPFRRAFF	TGTGCCAGCAGTTTAGCGCAGGACCCTTTTCGGCGGGCTTTCTTT
TRBJ2-1	NA	TRBV9	TRBD2	CASSVLAGGRFPVSYNEQFF	TGTGCCAGCAGCGTCCTAGCGGGAGGAAGGTTCCCCGTCTCCTACAATGAGCAGTTCTTC
TRBJ1-5	NA	TRBV9	TRBD1	CASSATGQGGREPQHF	TGTGCCAGCAGTGCTACCGGACAGGGGGGGAGGGAACCCCAGCATTTT
TRBJ1-5	NA	TRBV6-1	NA	CASSWNSNQPQHF	TGTGCCAGCAGCTGGAATAGCAATCAGCCCCAGCATTTT